Reported below is one TCR beta chain. A second about 6 to 12 cycle PCR used barcoded and J-beta primers. Via MiXCR, TCRdb re-called the 5' RACE reads, giving one row per CDR3 protein. This repertoire shows roughly 1.7 million distinct CDR3 sequences, 30% to 40% found once; its top ten account for around 10%. This sample was taken from a study of blood T cells in healthy people across ages. The CDR3 contains 13 residues. Germline CDR1 LGHDT, CDR2 YNNKEL (reference sequence). V trimming: 8 bases; J trimming: 6 bases; junction bases outside the gene matches: 8. The specimen sequenced was blood. This TCR derives from a woman aged 30 to 39 in good health. The chain joins TRBV3-1 to TRBJ2-7, with TRBD1 identical over 9 bases. As DNA, the CDR3 is TGTGCCAGCCGCCCGGGACAGGGTGTCGAGCAGTACTTC. It encodes CASRPGQGVEQYF.